A selection of T cell receptor beta chains follows, all from one sample in a study of human T cells and chemical hapten exposure. MiXCR, applied by TCRdb to the RACE reads, yields one record per CDR3 protein. In the table there are roughly 86,000 distinct CDR3 sequences, 10% of which are singletons. The sample here was whole blood, taken in connection with sensitization to the hapten diphenylcyclopropenone (DPC). These receptors originate from a man aged 35-49 years with alopecia areata. Some clones in this sample may be carry-over from other donors' samples. Both conserved end residues are part of each CDR3. The D gene is left open where the match is weak. Size tells how often a clone was seen (once, few, many) or the class of an expanded clone, and some rows leave it out.

d_gene,v_gene,abundance,j_gene,CDR3nt,CDR3aa
.,TRBV7-9,.,TRBJ1-2,TGTGCCAGCAGTACCGGGAATAACTATGGCTACACCTTC,CASSTGNNYGYTF
.,TRBV28,.,TRBJ2-6,TGTGCCAGCAGTTCCGGGACACTCTACTCTGGGGCCAACGTCCTGACTTTC,CASSSGTLYSGANVLTF
.,TRBV6-6,few,TRBJ2-4,TGTGCCAGCAGTACCTCAGACAGAGCTCTAGCCAAAAACATTCAGTACTTC,CASSTSDRALAKNIQYF
.,TRBV25-1,few,TRBJ2-3,TGTGCCACCCAAAGCCCGGGAGATACGCAGTATTTT,CATQSPGDTQYF
.,TRBV14,many,TRBJ1-1,TGTGCCACCGGGATACAGGATGACACTGAAGCTTTCTTT,CATGIQDDTEAFF
.,TRBV5-5,many,TRBJ1-1,TGTGCCAGCAGGCTATACGGACAGGAAGCTTTCTTT,CASRLYGQEAFF
.,TRBV12-3/TRBV12-4,many,TRBJ2-7,TGTGCCAGCAGTTTTGGTGGTCAACGATACGAGCAGTACTTC,CASSFGGQRYEQYF
.,TRBV6-5,.,TRBJ1-1,TGTGCCAGCAGTTACCAGGAAGCGGGCACTGAAGCTTTCTTT,CASSYQEAGTEAFF
.,TRBV7-8,many,TRBJ2-1,TGTGCCAGCAGCTTAGCGGGAGCCAATTACAATGAGCAGTTCTTC,CASSLAGANYNEQFF
.,TRBV2,few,TRBJ2-6,TGTGCCAGCCGCGACGGCTCTGGGGCCAACGTCCTGACTTTC,CASRDGSGANVLTF
.,TRBV7-8,few,TRBJ1-5,TGTGCCAGCAGTCCACAGGGTAGCAATCAGCCCCAGCATTTT,CASSPQGSNQPQHF
.,TRBV6-1,few,TRBJ1-5,TGTGCCAGCAGTGAATTGGGACGGGGTGGTAGCAATCAGCCCCAGCATTTT,CASSELGRGGSNQPQHF
.,TRBV29-1,few,TRBJ2-7,TGCAGCGTCCGACAGCCGCCGTACTACGAGCAGTACTTC,CSVRQPPYYEQYF
.,TRBV28,many,TRBJ2-3,TGTGCCAGCAGTTGGGGGGGCGAAGATACGCAGTATTTT,CASSWGGEDTQYF
.,TRBV5-1,many,TRBJ1-4,TGCGCCAGCAGCACGGGGTCCAACACTAATGAAAAACTGTTTTTT,CASSTGSNTNEKLFF
.,TRBV6-5,many,TRBJ2-1,TGTGCCAGCTCCCCTCCCCTACGCAATGAGCAGTTCTTC,CASSPPLRNEQFF
TRBD2,TRBV14,.,TRBJ2-1,TGTGCCAGCAGCCTAGGACTAGCGGGATACGATGAGCAGTTCTTC,CASSLGLAGYDEQFF
.,TRBV7-2,.,TRBJ2-3,TGTGCCAGCAACCCGGGGGCCGCGGGGACAGATACGCAGTATTTT,CASNPGAAGTDTQYF
.,TRBV28,few,TRBJ2-7,TGTGCCAGCAGTCTAGTGGGAGCGATTCACTACGAGCAGTACTTC,CASSLVGAIHYEQYF
.,TRBV27,.,TRBJ2-2,TGTGCCAGCAGTGTAACCCAGGGGACCGGGGAGCTGTTTTTT,CASSVTQGTGELFF
.,TRBV6-6,many,TRBJ1-5,TGTGCCAGCAGTTTCGGACGTCCCGCAGATTGGCCCCAGCATTTT,CASSFGRPADWPQHF
TRBD1,TRBV6-2/TRBV6-3,few,TRBJ2-4,TGTGCCAGCAGTTACCCTTTACAGGGGGCGAAGGAAATAAACATTCAGTACTTC,CASSYPLQGAKEINIQYF
TRBD2,TRBV7-2,.,TRBJ2-3,TGTGCCAGCAGCTTGGGACTAGCGGGAGGCCCCACAGATACGCAGTATTTT,CASSLGLAGGPTDTQYF
.,TRBV6-1,few,TRBJ1-2,TGTGCCAGCTCCTACGCTAACTATGGCTACACCTTC,CASSYANYGYTF
.,TRBV3-1,.,TRBJ2-3,TGTGCCAGCAGCCAAGTCGGGGCTAGCACAGATACGCAGTATTTT,CASSQVGASTDTQYF
TRBD1,TRBV5-6,.,TRBJ1-2,TGTGCCAGCAGCTTCTCGGGACAGGGAGGCTATGGCTACACCTTC,CASSFSGQGGYGYTF
TRBD1,TRBV7-6,few,TRBJ2-1,TGTGCCAGCAGCCTGTACGACAGGGGGCACAATGAGCAGTTCTTC,CASSLYDRGHNEQFF
.,TRBV6-2/TRBV6-3,few,TRBJ2-1,TGTGCCAGCAGTTACTCGACGTCCCGGGGCGGCTCCTACAATGAGCAGTTCTTC,CASSYSTSRGGSYNEQFF
TRBD2,TRBV10-3,few,TRBJ2-1,TGTGCCATCAGCCCGGGACTAGCGGGAGTGAACAATGAGCAGTTCTTC,CAISPGLAGVNNEQFF
TRBD1,TRBV20-1,few,TRBJ1-4,TGCAGTGCTCCCGGGACAGGGGTCGAAAAACTGTTTTTT,CSAPGTGVEKLFF
TRBD2,TRBV6-6,.,TRBJ2-3,TGTGCCAGCAAAACTAGCGGATCTAGCACAGATACGCAGTATTTT,CASKTSGSSTDTQYF
.,TRBV20-1,.,TRBJ1-5,TGCAGTGCTAGGGCGGATAATAGCAATCAGCCCCAGCATTTT,CSARADNSNQPQHF
.,TRBV20-1,once,TRBJ1-1,TGCAGGGTGCGTGGGCCTAACACTGAAGCTTTCTTT,CRVRGPNTEAFF
.,TRBV20-1,many,TRBJ1-3,TGCAGTGCTAGGGCGGGGTCTGGAAACACCATATATTTT,CSARAGSGNTIYF
TRBD1,TRBV6-6,few,TRBJ1-1,TGTGTCAGCAAGAGTCCAAAGCAAGCAGGGGGCGAGGGGCGAGCTTTCTTT,CVSKSPKQAGGEGRAFF
TRBD1,TRBV7-8,few,TRBJ2-5,TGTGCCGCAGGGGGCAGCCCCTTCTTC,CAAGGSPFF
.,TRBV12-3/TRBV12-4,.,TRBJ2-2,TGTGCCAGCAGCTACCTAGGCCTCGGGGAGCTGTTTTTT,CASSYLGLGELFF
.,TRBV7-9,.,TRBJ1-4,TGTGCCAGCAGAAACAGGGAAAATGAAAAACTGTTTTTT,CASRNRENEKLFF
TRBD1,TRBV29-1,many,TRBJ2-6,TGCAGCGGGTCGGGACAGGGCTCCTCTGGGGCCAACGTCCTGACTTTC,CSGSGQGSSGANVLTF
.,TRBV19,.,TRBJ1-5,TGTGCCAGTAGTATCGGGCAGGGAGGACAGCCCCAGCATTTT,CASSIGQGGQPQHF
.,TRBV6-6,few,TRBJ2-2,TGTGCCAGCAGACTAACCGGGGAGCTGTTTTTT,CASRLTGELFF
TRBD1,TRBV28,.,TRBJ2-7,TGTGCCAGCAGTTCTCCGACAGGGTGGAACTTC,CASSSPTGWNF
TRBD1,TRBV20-1,many,TRBJ2-7,TGCAGTGCTAGAGATTTCAGGGGGCGAGGGGAGCAGTACTTC,CSARDFRGRGEQYF